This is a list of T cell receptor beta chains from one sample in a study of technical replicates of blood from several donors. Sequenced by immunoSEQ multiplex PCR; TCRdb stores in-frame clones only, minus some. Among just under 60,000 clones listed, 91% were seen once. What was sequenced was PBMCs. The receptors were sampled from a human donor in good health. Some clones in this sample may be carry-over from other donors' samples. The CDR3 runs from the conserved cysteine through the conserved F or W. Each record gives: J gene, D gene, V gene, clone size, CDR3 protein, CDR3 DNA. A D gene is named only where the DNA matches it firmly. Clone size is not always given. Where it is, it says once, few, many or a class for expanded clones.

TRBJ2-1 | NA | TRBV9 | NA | CASSRPKEGGNEQFF | TGTGCCAGCAGCAGACCGAAGGAGGGTGGCAATGAGCAGTTCTTC
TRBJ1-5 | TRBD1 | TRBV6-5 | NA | CASTQGAAQPQHF | TGTGCCAGCACCCAGGGGGCCGCTCAGCCCCAGCATTTT
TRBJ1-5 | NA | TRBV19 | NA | CASSILEGSNQPQHF | TGTGCCAGTAGTATATTGGAGGGGAGTAATCAGCCCCAGCATTTT
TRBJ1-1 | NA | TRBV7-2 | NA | CASSLGGRQTEAFF | TGTGCCAGCAGCTTGGGGGGAAGGCAAACTGAAGCTTTCTTT
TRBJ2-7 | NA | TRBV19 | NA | CASSISQTTYEQYF | TGTGCCAGTAGTATCTCCCAAACTACCTACGAGCAGTACTTC
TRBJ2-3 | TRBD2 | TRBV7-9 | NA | CASSLRPSSGSTDTQYF | TGTGCCAGCAGCTTACGACCGTCTAGCGGAAGCACAGATACGCAGTATTTT
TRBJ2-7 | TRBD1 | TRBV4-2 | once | CASSQDSSRGSYEQYF | TGTGCCAGCAGCCAAGATTCCTCCAGGGGGTCCTACGAGCAGTACTTC
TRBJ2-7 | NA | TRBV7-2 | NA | CASSLSEGAREQYF | TGTGCCAGCAGCTTATCGGAGGGGGCACGCGAGCAGTACTTC
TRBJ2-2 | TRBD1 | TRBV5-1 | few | CASSLVRTGGNTGELFF | TGCGCCAGCAGCTTGGTCCGGACAGGGGGGAACACCGGGGAGCTGTTTTTT
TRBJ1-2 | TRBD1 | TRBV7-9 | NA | CASSFTGAGGVHGYTF | TGTGCCAGCAGTTTTACGGGGGCAGGGGGCGTTCATGGCTACACCTTC
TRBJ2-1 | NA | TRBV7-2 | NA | CASSSRFGGGPEHGEQFF | TGTGCCAGCAGCTCTCGCTTTGGGGGAGGCCCGGAGCATGGGGAGCAGTTCTTC
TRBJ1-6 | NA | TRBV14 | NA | CASRPDSYYNSPLHF | TGTGCCAGCAGACCGGACAGTTACTATAATTCACCCCTCCACTTT
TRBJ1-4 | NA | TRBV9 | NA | CASSAPRGDDGKEKLFF | TGTGCCAGCAGCGCGCCGCGGGGGGACGACGGGAAAGAAAAACTGTTTTTT
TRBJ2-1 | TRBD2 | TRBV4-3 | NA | CASSQETAGGYNEQFF | TGCGCCAGCAGCCAAGAGACGGCGGGAGGTTACAATGAGCAGTTCTTC
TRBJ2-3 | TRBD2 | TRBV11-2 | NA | CASSLDPGGWADTQYF | TGTGCCAGCAGCTTAGATCCGGGAGGTTGGGCAGATACGCAGTATTTT
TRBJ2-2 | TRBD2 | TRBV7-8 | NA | CASSLAAGTSLAGELFF | TGTGCCAGCAGCTTAGCGGCCGGGACTAGCCTGGCCGGGGAGCTGTTTTTT
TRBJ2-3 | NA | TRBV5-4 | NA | CASSRGQRRGDTQYF | TGTGCCAGCAGCCGAGGACAGCGACGGGGAGATACGCAGTATTTT